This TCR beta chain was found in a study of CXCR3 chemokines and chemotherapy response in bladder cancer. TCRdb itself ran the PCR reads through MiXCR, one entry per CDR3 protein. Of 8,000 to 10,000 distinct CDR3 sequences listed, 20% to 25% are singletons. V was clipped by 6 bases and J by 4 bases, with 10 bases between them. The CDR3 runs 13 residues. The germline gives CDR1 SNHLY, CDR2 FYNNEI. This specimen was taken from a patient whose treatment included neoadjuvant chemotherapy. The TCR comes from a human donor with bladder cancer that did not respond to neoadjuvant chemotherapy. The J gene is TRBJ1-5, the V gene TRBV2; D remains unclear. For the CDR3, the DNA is TGTGCCAGCAGCGCGACACTTAATCAGCCCCAGCATTTT. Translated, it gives CASSATLNQPQHF.